The 24 T cell receptor beta chains given below trace back to one sample, sequenced in a study of beta chain features in type 1 diabetes. Reverse transcribing all isolated RNA meant expressed TCRB transcripts were sequenced. The data were produced by immunoSEQ multiplex PCR, yet TCRdb's version contains in-frame clones alone and is incomplete. This repertoire shows a few hundred thousand clones, more than 9.5% found once; its top ten account for roughly 0.014%. Sequenced: naive CD4+ T cells from blood. These receptors all come from a woman in her 30s in good health.

The chain has TRBV6-6 and TRBJ2-3; D is possibly TRBD2 (7 bases). V was cut by 1 base and J by 1 base, with 12 bases left in between. Per the germline V gene, CDR1 is MNHNY and CDR2 is SVGAGI (reference sequence). This CDR3 region has 16 residues. The chain's CDR3 is CASSYYRAGGTDTQYF. The CDR3 DNA is TGTGCCAGCAGTTACTACAGGGCGGGAGGCACAGATACGCAGTATTTT.

The chain links TRBV9 to TRBJ2-5; 7 bases are shared with TRBD2. V trimming: 2 bases; J trimming: 7 bases; junction bases outside the gene matches: 8. The germline V gene has CDR1 SGDLS and CDR2 YYNGEE. The CDR3 has 14 residues. The CDR3 DNA reads as TGTGCCAGCAGCGTTTTGGGGGAGGGAGTGACCCAGTACTTC. Protein: CASSVLGEGVTQYF.

This clone turned up a few times. The J gene is TRBJ1-5, the V gene TRBV28, with D uncertain. The germline gives CDR1 MDHEN, CDR2 SYDVKM. The V gene lost 7 bases and the J gene lost 6 bases, with 7 bases spanning the gap. This CDR3 is built from 11 residues. DNA of the CDR3: TGTGCCAGCACCACTCGTCAGCCCCAGCATTTT. As protein: CASTTRQPQHF. Together with reference TRBV28 and TRBJ1-5, the CDR3 gives the full variable domain: DVKVTQSSRYLVKRTGEKVFLECVQDMDHENMFWYRQDPGLGLRLIYFSYDVKMKEKGDIPEGYSVSREKKERFSLILESASTNQTSMYLCASTTRQPQHFGDGTRLSIL.

This clone has just a few counts. This chain links TRBV14 with TRBJ2-1; 11 nucleotides agree with TRBD1. The CDR3 is 18 residues long. V shed 4 bases, J shed 0 bases, and the junction held 8 bases outside the gene matches. CDR1 is SGHDN and CDR2 is FVKESK in the germline V gene. Here the CDR3 reads CASSLGTGGYYSYNEQFF. CDR3 in DNA: TGTGCCAGCAGCCTCGGGACAGGGGGTTATTACTCCTACAATGAGCAGTTCTTC.

The table lists this clone with a few counts. V gene TRBV12-5 combines with J gene TRBJ2-2; no firm D call. The V end lost 7 bases, the J end lost 1 base, and 13 bases lay between the germline ends. CDR3 length: 15 amino acids. Germline CDR1 is LGHNT and CDR2 is FRNRAP. The CDR3: CASAPTPGNTGELFF. Written as DNA, the CDR3 is TGTGCTAGTGCCCCCACGCCAGGGAACACCGGGGAGCTGTTTTTT.

This clone was observed a few times. The chain carries TRBV28 and TRBJ2-5; weak D call: TRBD2 (5 bases). V was pared by 8 bases and J by 10 bases, with 20 bases between. Germline V gene lookup returns CDR1 MDHEN and CDR2 SYDVKM. The CDR3 extends over 13 amino acids. CDR3 sequence (DNA): TGTGCCAGCGGGCTAGGCGGACTTTATGGCCAGTACTTC. As protein: CASGLGGLYGQYF.

The rearrangement uses TRBV4-3 and TRBJ2-6, with D possibly matching TRBD2 (6 bases). The CDR3 runs to 16 residues. Per the germline V gene, CDR1 is LGHNA and CDR2 is YSLEER. Trimming took 0 bases from V and 2 from J, leaving 8 bases between them. The CDR3 sequence is CASSQDWGAGANVLTF. The CDR3 DNA is TGCGCCAGCAGCCAAGATTGGGGGGCTGGGGCCAACGTCCTGACTTTC.

This clone was counted only a few times. The genes are TRBV7-2 and TRBJ2-5, with TRBD1 identical over 9 bases. The CDR3 is 16 amino acids. The junction had 11 bases not matched to a gene; V was cut back by 5 bases and J by 4 bases. Germline V gene lookup returns CDR1 SGHTA and CDR2 FQGNSA. The CDR3 here is CASSPSRGTGTETQYF. CDR3 in DNA: TGTGCCAGCAGCCCCAGCCGCGGGACAGGGACAGAGACCCAGTACTTC. The full variable domain, completed using reference TRBV7-2 and TRBJ2-5, is GAGVSQSPSNKVTEKGKDVELRCDPISGHTALYWYRQSLGQGLEFLIYFQGNSAPDKSGLPSDRFSAERTGGSVSTLTIQRTQQEDSAVYLCASSPSRGTGTETQYFGPGTRLLVL.

V and J are TRBV4-3 and TRBJ2-7; weak D call: TRBD1 (6 bases). Trimming took off 4 bases at V and 2 bases at J, with 12 bases between the two ends. Germline CDR1 and CDR2: LGHNA and YSLEER. The CDR3 extends over 14 amino acids. Written as DNA, the CDR3 is TGCGCCAGCAGCCCCGGACAGAGGGCCTACGAGCAGTACTTC. This encodes CASSPGQRAYEQYF.

This clone was seen many times. The rearrangement joins TRBV7-9 to TRBJ1-2; 8 bases match TRBD1. The junction had 6 bases not matched to a gene; V was cut back by 5 bases and J by 7 bases. This CDR3 contains 13 residues. Germline CDR1 reads SEHNR; CDR2 reads FQNEAQ (reference sequence). CDR3 sequence (DNA): TGTGCCAGCAGCCGACAGGGGACGGGTGGCTACACCTTC. It is translated as CASSRQGTGGYTF.

V usage is TRBV9 and J usage is TRBJ2-3; 8 bases are a match to TRBD2. CDR3 length: 15 residues. Looked up from germline, CDR1 is SGDLS and CDR2 is YYNGEE. Trimming at V came to 3 bases and at J to 2 bases, leaving 5 bases not matched to a gene. CDR3 nucleotides: TGTGCCAGCAGCGCTATAGCGGGGCCCACAGATACGCAGTATTTT. Translation gives CASSAIAGPTDTQYF. Together with reference TRBV9 and TRBJ2-3, the CDR3 gives the full variable domain: DSGVTQTPKHLITATGQRVTLRCSPRSGDLSVYWYQQSLDQGLQFLIQYYNGEERAKGNILERFSAQQFPDLHSELNLSSLELGDSALYFCASSAIAGPTDTQYFGPGTRLTVL.

V is TRBV6-1 and J is TRBJ2-3; 9 nucleotides align to TRBD2. The CDR3 is made up of 17 amino acids. V was clipped by 2 bases and J by 0 bases; unmatched bases: 6. Germline CDR1 and CDR2: MNHNS and SASEGT. CDR3: CASSESALAGSTDTQYF. CDR3 DNA sequence: TGTGCCAGCAGTGAATCGGCCCTAGCGGGAAGCACAGATACGCAGTATTTT.

The CDR3 coding sequence is TGTGCCAGCAGGACCCCGCCCAAACTAGCGGCCGCGAACACCGGGGAGCTGTTTTTT. It yields the protein CASRTPPKLAAANTGELFF. This sequence joins TRBV7-9 and TRBJ2-2; 8 nucleotides match TRBD2. The CDR3 is 19 amino acids. CDR1 and CDR2 (germline): SEHNR, FQNEAQ (reference sequence). V gave up 6 bases and J gave up 0 bases; unmatched junction bases: 15.

V gene TRBV6-6 combines with J gene TRBJ2-7, with 8 nucleotides matching TRBD2. V was pared by 4 bases and J by 6 bases, with 8 bases of the junction left unmatched. The CDR3 sequence is 14 residues long. Germline values: CDR1 MNHNY, CDR2 SVGAGI (reference sequence). The CDR3 region has the DNA TGTGCCAGCAGTTCAAAGCGGGAGTCGCGCGAGCAGTACTTC. This gives the protein CASSSKRESREQYF.

The V and J genes are TRBV7-3 and TRBJ2-3, with 8 bases aligning to TRBD2. Germline V gene lookup returns CDR1 SGHTA and CDR2 FQGTGA. The J segment lost 0 bases and the V segment lost 5 bases, leaving 7 bases of the junction unmatched. The CDR3 spans 16 residues. CDR3 DNA sequence: TGTGCCAGCAGCCCTACTAGCGGTACTAGCACAGATACGCAGTATTTT. Translated, it gives CASSPTSGTSTDTQYF. Together with reference TRBV7-3 and TRBJ2-3, the CDR3 gives the full variable domain: GAGVSQTPSNKVTEKGKYVELRCDPISGHTALYWYRQSLGQGPEFLIYFQGTGAADDSGLPNDRFFAVRPEGSVSTLKIQRTERGDSAVYLCASSPTSGTSTDTQYFGPGTRLTVL.

This clone was counted between two and nine times. This rearrangement joins TRBV4-2 to TRBJ2-3, with D perhaps TRBD2 (6 bases). Deletions cut 1 base from V and 0 bases from J, with 14 bases between. This CDR3 comprises 17 residues. The germline CDR1 and CDR2 sequences are LGHNA and YNFKEQ. This CDR3 is CASSQGRGGPSTDTQYF. The CDR3, as DNA: TGTGCCAGCAGCCAAGGGAGGGGCGGCCCTAGCACAGATACGCAGTATTTT.

This clone has only a few counts. This chain connects TRBV28 to TRBJ1-2; the match to TRBD1 covers 7 bases. Germline values: CDR1 MDHEN, CDR2 SYDVKM. V was pared by 3 bases and J by 7 bases, with 8 bases of the junction left unmatched. CDR3 length equals 14 residues. CDR3 sequence: CASSFGTATGGYTF. In nucleotides, the CDR3 is TGTGCCAGCAGTTTTGGGACAGCAACTGGTGGCTACACCTTC.

The chain recombines TRBV30 with TRBJ2-7; D remains ambiguous. V gave up 7 bases and J gave up 2 bases, with 9 bases separating them. Germline loops: CDR1 GTSNPN, CDR2 SVGIG (reference sequence). The CDR3 spans 11 residues. CDR3 nucleotides: TGTGCCTACAAATTAACCTACGAGCAGTACTTC. It is translated as CAYKLTYEQYF. The whole variable domain, filled in from reference TRBV30 and TRBJ2-7, reads SQTIHQWPATLVQPVGSPLSLECTVEGTSNPNLYWYRQAAGRGLQLLFYSVGIGQISSEVPQNLSASRPQDRQFILSSKKLLLSDSGFYLCAYKLTYEQYFGPGTRLTVT.

This clone was detected only a few times. The chain joins TRBV4-1 to TRBJ2-1, with D possibly being TRBD2 (6 bases). There are 14 residues in the CDR3. The germline gives CDR1 MGHRA, CDR2 YSYEKL. The V end lost 4 bases, the J end lost 7 bases, and 14 bases lay between the germline ends. CDR3: CASSLYSGYNEQFF. The CDR3 region has the DNA TGCGCCAGCAGCCTCTATAGCGGATATAATGAGCAGTTCTTC.

The chain employs TRBV28 and TRBJ2-1, with D tentatively TRBD2 (5 bases). The CDR3 spans 13 residues. Germline CDR1 reads MDHEN; CDR2 reads SYDVKM. The CDR3: CATRGSSYNEQFF. CDR3 nucleotide sequence: TGTGCGACCCGAGGGAGCTCCTACAATGAGCAGTTCTTC.

This sequence joins TRBV7-9 and TRBJ2-7; 10 bases fit TRBD2. The V gene end was trimmed by 0 bases and the J gene end by 6 bases; junction bases not matched to a gene: 5. There are 15 residues in the CDR3. Germline V lookup: CDR1 SEHNR, CDR2 FQNEAQ (reference sequence). The CDR3 loop reads CASSLASSGRGEQYF. CDR3 DNA sequence: TGTGCCAGCAGCTTAGCTTCTAGCGGGAGAGGCGAGCAGTACTTC.

This clone appeared a few times. The CDR3 here is CSVEATLRITQYF. DNA for the CDR3: TGCAGCGTTGAGGCCACTCTCAGGATTACGCAGTATTTT. The chain links TRBV29-1 to TRBJ2-3; D gene unclear. V lost 3 bases and J 8 bases, leaving 15 bases between the germline ends. The germline gives CDR1 SQVTM, CDR2 ANQGSEA. This CDR3 region has 13 residues.

In its sample, this clone was seen a few times. The V gene is TRBV7-3, the J gene TRBJ2-3; 11 nucleotides match TRBD2. The CDR3 consists of 16 residues. Germline CDR1 and CDR2: SGHTA and FQGTGA. V was pared by 5 bases and J by 2 bases, with 6 bases of the junction left unmatched. This CDR3 reads CASSPLAGGTTDTQYF. The CDR3 nucleotides are TGTGCCAGCAGCCCGCTAGCGGGAGGTACCACAGATACGCAGTATTTT.

Of note for this clone: An end of the junction differs from the germline gene, which may be a read error. The CDR3 region has the DNA TGTGCCAGCACCGGGACTAGCGAGCTAGTTTTC. It codes for CASTGTSELVF. This chain joins TRBV11-2 and TRBJ2-4, with 10 bases matching TRBD2. This CDR3 spans 11 amino acids. CDR1 SGHAT and CDR2 FQNNGV come from the germline V gene.